These T cell receptor beta chains were read from a single sample in a study of T-cell reconstitution after alpha-beta-depleted transplantation in children. TCRdb reprocessed the PCR reads via MiXCR and lists one record per CDR3 protein. This table holds approximately 520,000 distinct CDR3 sequences, approximately 32% found once. Sequenced material: PBMCs from the stem cell graft donor, taken from the stem cell graft. The receptors originated from a human donor who donated a stem cell graft to a child with aplastic anemia. Each CDR3 is given with its conserved first and last residue. A D gene is named only where the DNA matches it firmly. Clone size, where shown, is once, few, many, or a class for clones that have expanded.

size	D	V	J	CDR3	DNA
few	NA	TRBV14	TRBJ2-1	CASSQVKGLGDEQFF	TGTGCCAGCAGCCAAGTCAAGGGGTTGGGCGATGAGCAGTTCTTC
few	NA	TRBV7-9	TRBJ1-1	CASSFSAVNTEAFF	TGTGCCAGCAGCTTTTCTGCCGTGAACACTGAAGCTTTCTTT
many	NA	TRBV29-1	TRBJ2-3	CSVVYQGTLDTQYF	TGCAGCGTTGTGTACCAGGGCACCTTAGATACGCAGTATTTT
NA	TRBD1	TRBV5-6	TRBJ1-5	CASSIWTGPQHF	TGTGCCAGCAGCATATGGACAGGGCCCCAGCATTTT
few	TRBD1	TRBV5-6	TRBJ1-4	CASSYRDRVFEKLFF	TGTGCCAGCAGCTACCGGGACAGGGTTTTCGAAAAACTGTTTTTT
few	TRBD2	TRBV10-3	TRBJ2-1	CAISVAAGGYNEQFF	TGTGCCATCAGTGTGGCAGCGGGGGGCTACAATGAGCAGTTCTTC
few	NA	TRBV12-3/TRBV12-4	TRBJ1-6	CASRKTGSNSPLHF	TGTGCCAGCAGGAAGACAGGCTCTAATTCACCCCTCCACTTT
few	TRBD2	TRBV6-5	TRBJ2-1	CASSYSTPSGRIYNEQFF	TGTGCCAGCAGTTACTCGACGCCAAGCGGGAGGATCTACAATGAGCAGTTCTTC
few	NA	TRBV6-2/TRBV6-3	TRBJ1-5	CASAGRGVDQPQHF	TGTGCCAGCGCGGGCAGGGGTGTTGATCAGCCCCAGCATTTT
few	NA	TRBV27	TRBJ1-6	CASSRKRDVTTDSPLHF	TGTGCCAGCAGTCGGAAACGGGATGTAACGACTGATTCACCCCTCCACTTT
few	NA	TRBV7-2	TRBJ2-7	CASSLKWQGFNEQYF	TGTGCCAGCAGCTTAAAATGGCAGGGGTTCAACGAGCAGTACTTC
NA	NA	TRBV28	TRBJ1-1	CASEMRGLNTEAFF	TGTGCCAGCGAAATGAGGGGGTTGAACACTGAAGCTTTCTTT
NA	TRBD2	TRBV24-1	TRBJ2-1	CATSDPLAGARTEQFF	TGTGCCACCAGTGATCCCCTAGCGGGGGCCCGGACTGAGCAGTTCTTC
few	TRBD1	TRBV27	TRBJ1-2	CASRPTGATNYGYTF	TGTGCCAGCAGGCCGACAGGGGCTACAAACTATGGCTACACCTTC
NA	NA	TRBV20-1	TRBJ2-2	CSARDEPATGELFF	TGCAGTGCTAGAGATGAGCCAGCCACCGGGGAGCTGTTTTTT
NA	NA	TRBV2	TRBJ2-4	CASIILGGPAKNIQYF	TGTGCCAGCATCATCCTCGGGGGGCCTGCCAAAAACATTCAGTACTTC
few	TRBD1	TRBV29-1	TRBJ2-3	CSVVDRGGTDTQYF	TGCAGCGTCGTGGACAGGGGAGGCACAGATACGCAGTATTTT
few	NA	TRBV9	TRBJ2-1	CASSVDLAYNEQFF	TGTGCCAGCAGCGTCGACCTGGCGTACAATGAGCAGTTCTTC
few	TRBD1	TRBV15	TRBJ1-1	CATSRGTGGDLNTEAFF	TGTGCCACCAGCAGGGGGACAGGGGGCGATCTGAACACTGAAGCTTTCTTT
few	NA	TRBV6-6	TRBJ2-5	CARERGRGQTQYF	TGTGCCAGAGAGCGAGGCCGAGGGCAGACCCAGTACTTC
few	TRBD1	TRBV12-3/TRBV12-4	TRBJ1-1	CASSLGTAEAFF	TGTGCCAGCAGTTTGGGGACAGCAGAAGCTTTCTTT
NA	TRBD1	TRBV28	TRBJ1-3	CASSLYGTGLGNTIYF	TGTGCCAGCAGTTTATATGGGACAGGGTTGGGAAACACCATATATTTT
NA	NA	TRBV7-2	TRBJ2-1	CASSLLGPIKNEQFF	TGTGCCAGCAGCTTATTAGGTCCAATTAAGAATGAGCAGTTCTTC
many	TRBD2	TRBV15	TRBJ2-1	CATSRLAGTYNEQFF	TGTGCCACCAGCAGACTAGCGGGAACCTACAATGAGCAGTTCTTC
NA	NA	TRBV12-3/TRBV12-4	TRBJ1-3	CASSGGDFTGNTIYF	TGTGCCAGCAGTGGGGGGGACTTCACTGGAAACACCATATATTTT
once	NA	TRBV5-6	TRBJ1-1	CASSLDGTVEAFF	TGTGCCAGCAGCTTGGACGGCACAGTTGAAGCTTTCTTT
few	TRBD1	TRBV5-1	TRBJ2-2	CASSDTGGSGELFF	TGCGCCAGCAGCGATACAGGGGGCTCCGGGGAGCTGTTTTTT
few	TRBD1	TRBV18	TRBJ2-1	CASSPGQGAYEQFF	TGTGCCAGCTCACCGGGACAGGGGGCATATGAGCAGTTCTTC
once	TRBD2	TRBV7-6	TRBJ2-3	CASSSSERGRADTQYF	TGTGCCAGCAGCTCGTCCGAGCGCGGGAGGGCAGATACGCAGTATTTT
few	TRBD1	TRBV11-2	TRBJ2-1	CASSSSRGTGYNEQFF	TGTGCCAGCAGCTCATCTCGTGGGACAGGGTACAATGAGCAGTTCTTC
NA	NA	TRBV15	TRBJ2-1	CATSRDRHNEQFF	TGTGCCACCAGCAGAGACAGGCACAATGAGCAGTTCTTC
NA	TRBD1	TRBV2	TRBJ1-2	CASSEYPDRGLVDGYTF	TGTGCCAGCAGTGAATATCCGGACAGGGGGTTGGTTGATGGCTACACCTTC
NA	NA	TRBV6-2/TRBV6-3	TRBJ1-5	CASSYFTESNQPQHF	TGTGCCAGCAGTTACTTTACCGAGAGCAATCAGCCCCAGCATTTT
NA	NA	TRBV6-1	TRBJ1-1	CASTGIQYTEAFF	TGTGCCAGCACCGGGATCCAATACACTGAAGCTTTCTTT
NA	NA	TRBV2	TRBJ2-5	CASRKAQETQYF	TGTGCCAGCCGAAAGGCCCAAGAGACCCAGTACTTC
NA	NA	TRBV29-1	TRBJ1-2	CSVGSGAGGKPYGYTF	TGCAGCGTGGGCTCAGGGGCCGGGGGGAAGCCGTATGGCTACACCTTC
NA	NA	TRBV12-3/TRBV12-4	TRBJ2-4	CASSLVEGLLAKNIQYF	TGTGCCAGCAGTTTAGTTGAGGGACTCTTAGCCAAAAACATTCAGTACTTC
NA	NA	TRBV7-9	TRBJ1-5	CASSPHTGRGQPQHF	TGTGCCAGCAGCCCGCACACCGGGCGGGGTCAGCCCCAGCATTTT
few	NA	TRBV7-2	TRBJ2-1	CASSVNSQSSYNEQFF	TGTGCCAGCAGCGTAAACAGCCAGAGCTCCTACAATGAGCAGTTCTTC
NA	TRBD2	TRBV27	TRBJ2-5	CASSLGLAGSQTQYF	TGTGCCAGCAGTTTAGGACTAGCGGGATCTCAGACCCAGTACTTC
NA	NA	TRBV6-1	TRBJ2-7	CASRTSSSYEQYF	TGTGCCAGCAGAACCTCTAGCTCCTACGAGCAGTACTTC
few	NA	TRBV7-6	TRBJ1-3	CASSLGPPSSGNTIYF	TGTGCCAGCAGCTTAGGTCCGCCGAGCTCTGGAAACACCATATATTTT
few	TRBD2	TRBV29-1	TRBJ2-3	CSVGKGTSATDTQYF	TGCAGCGTTGGAAAGGGGACTAGCGCAACAGATACGCAGTATTTT
NA	TRBD1	TRBV12-3/TRBV12-4	TRBJ2-7	CASSLTGVYSTKQYF	TGTGCCAGCAGTCTCACAGGGGTCTACTCTACGAAGCAGTACTTC
NA	TRBD2	TRBV20-1	TRBJ2-5	CSAKSIAGTGETQYF	TGCAGTGCCAAAAGCATAGCGGGAACCGGTGAGACCCAGTACTTC
NA	NA	TRBV9	TRBJ1-6	CASSEGRQPLHF	TGTGCCAGCAGCGAGGGACGCCAACCCCTCCACTTT
NA	TRBD1	TRBV5-6	TRBJ1-1	CASSIPGQGGTEAFF	TGTGCCAGCAGCATTCCGGGACAGGGCGGGACTGAAGCTTTCTTT
NA	NA	TRBV5-1	TRBJ2-4	CASRLNLAKNIQYF	TGCGCCAGCAGACTGAATCTAGCCAAAAACATTCAGTACTTC
few	NA	TRBV7-2	TRBJ1-3	CASSVWVSSGNTIYF	TGTGCCAGCAGCGTCTGGGTATCGTCTGGAAACACCATATATTTT
few	NA	TRBV6-1	TRBJ1-5	CASRRGGDQPQHF	TGTGCCAGCAGGAGGGGAGGAGATCAGCCCCAGCATTTT
once	NA	TRBV20-1	TRBJ2-7	CSARGRSEYEQYF	TGCAGTGCTAGAGGGAGAAGTGAATACGAGCAGTACTTC
NA	NA	TRBV29-1	TRBJ2-7	CSVVISRDGEQYF	TGCAGCGTTGTTATCTCTCGAGACGGCGAGCAGTACTTC
NA	TRBD1	TRBV12-3/TRBV12-4	TRBJ2-3	CASSTRQGKGDTQYF	TGTGCCAGCAGTACGAGACAGGGAAAGGGAGATACGCAGTATTTT
NA	TRBD2	TRBV7-2	TRBJ2-1	CASSLEGLESDNEQFF	TGTGCCAGCAGCTTAGAGGGACTAGAGTCGGACAATGAGCAGTTCTTC
NA	NA	TRBV30	TRBJ2-3	CAWSAAGDTQYF	TGTGCCTGGAGTGCCGCGGGAGATACGCAGTATTTT